Reported below is one T cell receptor (beta chain). Its antigen is still unknown. Looked up from germline, CDR1 is DFQATT and CDR2 is SNEGSKA (reference sequence). V dropped 0 bases and J dropped 4 bases, with 13 bases sitting between them. There are 15 residues in the CDR3. These data come from a study of T-cell memory formation after mild COVID-19. TCRdb independently ran MiXCR on the 5' RACE reads; one entry per CDR3 protein. The repertoire holds some 210,000 distinct CDR3 sequences, with around 20% as singletons. Study-level results: Unconfirmed was the SARS-CoV-2 specificity of second-wave clones that peaked on day 37.

This clonotype was sampled from an adult woman who had mild COVID-19 (a few samples of this study predate the infection). Cell type and time point are not known. The source material was PBMCs or a T cell subset sorted from them (not recorded which). The chain employs TRBV20-1 and TRBJ2-1, with a possible D match to TRBD2 (7 bases). The CDR3 nucleotides read TGCAGTGCTAGAGAAGAGGGGGGGCCGTACAATGAGCAGTTCTTC. It specifies CSAREEGGPYNEQFF.